One and the same sample provided the 19 T cell receptor beta chains below, sequenced in a study of blood T cells in healthy people across ages. The use of a sample-barcoded 5' primer and a J-beta primer mix characterized a second PCR of roughly 6 to 11 cycles. In TCRdb, the 5' RACE reads were re-called with MiXCR into one record per CDR3 protein. The sample yields over 1,500,000 distinct CDR3 sequences, roughly two fifths seen once. The sequenced sample was blood. The receptors derive from a human donor in good health.

The chain employs TRBV9 and TRBJ2-5, with a weak D call TRBD1 (6 bases). The CDR3 is made up of 17 amino acids. Germline V lookup: CDR1 SGDLS, CDR2 YYNGEE. V lost 0 bases and J 1 base, leaving 16 bases between the germline ends. The CDR3 spells CASSVGIRVGAQETQYF. The CDR3 nucleotides are TGTGCCAGCAGCGTAGGAATCAGGGTGGGGGCCCAAGAGACCCAGTACTTC.

The chain links TRBV4-3 to TRBJ2-5; the match to TRBD1 covers 7 bases. After removal of 10 bases from V and 5 bases from J, the junction contained 7 bases not matched to a gene. CDR1 is LGHNA and CDR2 is YSLEER in the germline V gene. The CDR3 loop spans 12 amino acids. In nucleotides, the CDR3 is TGCGCCATCCTTCCCAGGGGGGAGACCCAGTACTTC. Its protein product is CAILPRGETQYF.

This clonotype showed up just a few times. The gene calls are TRBV5-1 and TRBJ2-7; D is unresolved. Germline V gives CDR1 SGHRS, CDR2 YFSETQ. The CDR3 consists of 13 residues. V was pared by 3 bases and J by 1 base, with 8 bases between. The chain's CDR3 is CASSYDKSYEQYF. DNA of the CDR3: TGCGCCAGCAGCTACGACAAATCCTACGAGCAGTACTTC.

The chain has TRBV6-2 or TRBV6-3 and TRBJ2-2; 8 bases are shared with TRBD2. Unmatched junction bases numbered 10, after V lost 5 bases and J lost 5 bases. The CDR3 runs 16 residues. The germline V gene has CDR1 MNHEY and CDR2 SVGEGT. The CDR3 here is CASSRLPGGETGELFF. The CDR3 bases are TGTGCCAGCAGTCGCCTCCCGGGAGGGGAGACCGGGGAGCTGTTTTTT.

There are many counts of this clonotype. V gene TRBV5-6 combines with J gene TRBJ1-1; D unresolved. V lost 1 base to trimming and J lost 5 bases, with 6 bases between them. In germline, CDR1 is SGHDT, CDR2 YYEEEE. CDR3 length: 12 residues. This CDR3 reads CASSLPRTEAFF. DNA for the CDR3: TGTGCCAGCAGCTTGCCGAGAACTGAAGCTTTCTTT.

DNA of the CDR3: TGCGCCAGCAGCTTGGATTTTAGGGGAGATACGCAGTATTTT. Translated, it gives CASSLDFRGDTQYF. The rearrangement joins TRBV5-1 to TRBJ2-3; D is perhaps TRBD1 (5 bases). Germline-derived CDR1 and CDR2 are SGHRS and YFSETQ. V dropped 0 bases and J dropped 5 bases, with 10 bases sitting between them. The CDR3 covers 14 residues.

The chain couples TRBV12-3 or TRBV12-4 to TRBJ1-6; D unclear. V shed 3 bases and J shed 12 bases, with 12 bases lying between them. The CDR3 spans 13 residues. The DNA of the CDR3 is TGTGCCAGCAGTTTTACGCCCGTGAGACCCCTCCACTTT. Protein sequence: CASSFTPVRPLHF.

Turning to this clonotype: A junction end diverges from the germline sequence, so it may reflect a read error. The chain carries TRBV12-3 or TRBV12-4 and TRBJ1-1; D is possibly TRBD1 (6 bases). The CDR3 is made up of 13 amino acids. The CDR3 region has the DNA TGTGTCAGCAGGGGACATTTGAACACTGAAGCTTTCTTT. It translates to CVSRGHLNTEAFF.

This chain uses TRBV7-3 with TRBJ1-1; TRBD1 agrees at 8 bases. This CDR3 contains 15 residues. Trimming removed 5 bases from V and 1 base from J; junction bases left unmatched: 6. Germline CDR1 and CDR2: SGHTA and FQGTGA. CDR3 sequence reads: CASSTPGGGNTEAFF. CDR3 bases: TGTGCCAGCAGCACCCCAGGGGGCGGGAACACTGAAGCTTTCTTT.

The chain joins TRBV27 to TRBJ2-3; either TRBD1 or TRBD2 may fit D (5 bases each). From germline, CDR1 is MNHEY and CDR2 SMNVEV (reference sequence). The CDR3 runs 13 residues. Trimming left V 5 bases short and J 6 bases short, with 12 bases between. CDR3 nucleotide sequence: TGTGCCAGCAGTCACGGGACCACCGATACGCAGTATTTT. It specifies CASSHGTTDTQYF.

This clonotype appeared a few times. The gene calls are TRBV9 and TRBJ2-4; D remains unclear. The last part of the DNA fits TRBJ2-7 better; the J call may be wrong. Germline CDR1 SGDLS, CDR2 YYNGEE. The CDR3 sequence is 12 residues long. CDR3 DNA: TGTGCCAGCAGCGTAAACGGCAACGAGCAGTACTTC. As protein: CASSVNGNEQYF.

The rearrangement uses TRBV15 and TRBJ2-1; 8 bases are a match to TRBD2. Germline values: CDR1 LNHNV, CDR2 YYDKDF (reference sequence). The CDR3 contains 14 residues. J lost 9 bases, V lost 5 bases, and 9 bases had no gene match. The chain's CDR3 is CATSPKTSASEQFF. CDR3 DNA sequence: TGTGCCACCAGCCCAAAGACTAGCGCCAGTGAGCAGTTCTTC.

The V call is TRBV5-6, the J call TRBJ1-5, with D possibly TRBD1 on 5 matching bases. From germline, CDR1 is SGHDT and CDR2 YYEEEE. The CDR3 has 15 residues. V was cut by 1 base and J by 1 base, with 9 bases left in between. The CDR3 is CASSLYGGSNQPQHF. The CDR3 DNA is TGTGCCAGCAGCTTGTATGGGGGGAGCAATCAGCCCCAGCATTTT.

Details on this clonotype: Since the CDR3 does not end with the conserved phenylalanine or tryptophan, this likely comes from a read error. The chain uses TRBV27 and TRBJ2-1; 8 positions agree with TRBD2. The junction had 7 bases not matched to a gene; V was cut back by 5 bases and J by 4 bases. Germline CDR1 MNHEY, CDR2 SMNVEV (reference sequence). The CDR3 sequence is 15 residues long. As DNA, the CDR3 is TGTGCCAGCAGTCCCCCCGGGGGGGTATACAATGAGCAGTTCTGC. Its protein product is CASSPPGGVYNEQFC.

This chain uses TRBV6-5 with TRBJ1-1; no definite D call. CDR3 size: 15 residues. CDR1 is MNHEY, CDR2 SVGAGI, per germline. The V gene lost 0 bases and the J gene lost 4 bases, with 12 bases spanning the gap. Here the CDR3 reads CASSYSLGFGTEAFF. CDR3 nucleotide sequence: TGTGCCAGCAGTTACTCGTTAGGGTTTGGCACTGAAGCTTTCTTT.

The chain links TRBV6-6 to TRBJ1-4, with D possibly matching TRBD1 (5 bases). V was cut by 7 bases and J by 4 bases, with 16 bases left in between. The CDR3 extends over 15 amino acids. The V gene's germline CDR1 is MNHNY and CDR2 SVGAGI (reference sequence). This chain's CDR3 is CASILQGQGNEKLFF. As DNA, the CDR3 is TGTGCCAGCATTCTTCAGGGTCAGGGTAATGAAAAACTGTTTTTT.

This clonotype was observed many times. This chain connects TRBV12-3 or TRBV12-4 to TRBJ1-1; 11 bases line up with TRBD1. The CDR3 spans 14 residues. V gave up 6 bases and J gave up 5 bases; unmatched junction bases: 5. Here the CDR3 reads CASSSGTGGTEAFF. CDR3 sequence (DNA): TGTGCCAGCAGCTCCGGGACAGGGGGGACTGAAGCTTTCTTT.

This chain links TRBV20-1 with TRBJ2-2; the D gene could be TRBD1 or TRBD2 (5 bases each). The CDR3 is made up of 13 amino acids. V was shortened by 3 bases and J by 4 bases, with 9 bases between the two germline ends. Germline CDR1 DFQATT, CDR2 SNEGSKA (reference sequence). CDR3 amino acids: CSASTGPTGELFF. CDR3 DNA: TGCAGTGCTAGCACGGGGCCCACCGGGGAGCTGTTTTTT.

The chain carries TRBV12-5 and TRBJ2-5; D is perhaps TRBD2 (6 bases). The CDR3 is 15 amino acids. Deletions cut 2 bases from V and 0 bases from J, with 10 bases between. Germline loops: CDR1 LGHNT, CDR2 FRNRAP. The CDR3, as DNA: TGTGCTAGTGGTTTGCAGGGACTGAACCAAGAGACCCAGTACTTC. Translated, it gives CASGLQGLNQETQYF.